These 22 T cell receptor beta chains originate from one sample sequenced in a study of T cells after posttransplantation cyclophosphamide. Generated by immunoSEQ multiplex PCR, the TCRdb table keeps only in-frame clones and is missing some. The sample contains 45,000 to 55,000 clones, none of them singletons. Sequenced material: PBMCs. Receptors originate from a man aged 40-49 years in good health, CMV-negative, and a related stem cell transplant donor.

This clone was counted ten times or more. The genes are TRBV27 and TRBJ1-3, with 8 bases identical to TRBD1. V lost 6 bases and J lost 2; bases outside the gene matches: 3. The CDR3 length is 14 residues. Germline V lookup: CDR1 MNHEY, CDR2 SMNVEV (reference sequence). The CDR3 DNA is TGTGCCAGCAGACTACAGGGGGCTGGAAACACCATATATTTT. Translated: CASRLQGAGNTIYF.

This clone has at least ten counts. This rearrangement joins TRBV2 to TRBJ2-7; tentative D call: TRBD2 (7 bases). Per the germline V gene, CDR1 is SNHLY and CDR2 is FYNNEI. The CDR3 spans 11 residues. With 10 bases removed from V and 6 bases from J, the gap between germline ends came to 13 bases. The CDR3 reads CATLGGGEQYF. CDR3 bases: TGTGCCACCCTGGGAGGGGGCGAGCAGTACTTC.

This clone appeared many times. A read error may account for a junction end that differs from germline. Other nucleotide sequences in the sample specify the same CDR3. The gene calls are TRBV5-1 and TRBJ1-1; 7 bases match TRBD1. The CDR3 extends over 15 amino acids. CDR1 is SGHRS, CDR2 YFSETQ, per germline. This CDR3 is CASSQDTGVNTEAFF. CDR3 in DNA: TGCGCCAGCAGCCAAGACACAGGGGTTAACACTGAAGCTTTTTTT. Full variable domain (missing parts from reference TRBV5-1 and TRBJ1-1): KAGVTQTPRYLIKTRGQQVTLSCSPISGHRSVSWYQQTPGQGLQFLFEYFSETQRNKGNFPGRFSGRQFSNSRSEMNVSTLELGDSALYLCASSQDTGVNTEAFFGQGTRLTVV.

This clone occurred many times. The chain links TRBV9 to TRBJ1-4; D is perhaps TRBD1 (5 bases). The V and J ends lost 0 bases and 10 bases respectively, with 10 bases between them. CDR1 and CDR2 (germline): SGDLS, YYNGEE. The CDR3 totals 13 residues. The CDR3 coding sequence is TGTGCCAGCAGCGTAGACCCAGGGTCAAAACTGTTTTTT. Translation: CASSVDPGSKLFF. Using reference TRBV9 and TRBJ1-4 for the parts outside the CDR3, the full variable domain is DSGVTQTPKHLITATGQRVTLRCSPRSGDLSVYWYQQSLDQGLQFLIQYYNGEERAKGNILERFSAQQFPDLHSELNLSSLELGDSALYFCASSVDPGSKLFFGSGTQLSVL.

The table lists this clone with many counts. The CDR3 region has the DNA TGTGCCAGCAGCCTCAAGGGACAGGCAGTTTACGGGGAGCTGTTTTTT. As protein: CASSLKGQAVYGELFF. V usage is TRBV9 and J usage is TRBJ2-2; 8 bases agree with TRBD1. V gave up 4 bases and J gave up 7 bases; unmatched junction bases: 12. CDR1 is SGDLS and CDR2 is YYNGEE in the germline V gene. This CDR3 is built from 16 residues.

This clone was picked up many times. The chain joins TRBV27 to TRBJ2-3; 9 bases agree with TRBD2. Losses at the gene ends were 4 bases for V and 0 bases for J; bases not matched to a gene: 2. This CDR3 spans 15 amino acids. Germline V gene sequence: CDR1 MNHEY, CDR2 SMNVEV (reference sequence). CDR3 DNA: TGTGCCAGCAGTTCAACTAGCGGGAGCACAGATACGCAGTATTTT. Translated: CASSSTSGSTDTQYF.

This clone was found many times. The V call is TRBV29-1, the J call TRBJ2-7; 7 nucleotides line up with TRBD2. The germline gives CDR1 SQVTM, CDR2 ANQGSEA. The junction had 3 bases not matched to a gene; V was cut back by 4 bases and J by 0 bases. The CDR3 contains 13 residues. The CDR3 nucleotides read TGCAGCGTTGCTGGGGGGGACTCCTACGAGCAGTACTTC. Protein: CSVAGGDSYEQYF.

The table lists this clone with many counts. This rearrangement joins TRBV7-9 to TRBJ1-1; unclear D gene. CDR3 length equals 15 residues. The germline V gene encodes CDR1 SEHNR and CDR2 FQNEAQ (reference sequence). Between the trimmed V and J ends, which lost 1 base and 5 bases, there was a span of 14 bases. The CDR3 here is CASSLVGSGGTEAFF. The CDR3 nucleotides read TGTGCCAGCAGCTTAGTCGGCAGCGGTGGGACTGAAGCTTTCTTT.

This clone was detected ten times or more. V is TRBV28 and J is TRBJ2-3, with D uncertain. Deletions cut 5 bases from V and 6 bases from J, with 9 bases between. Looked up from germline, CDR1 is MDHEN and CDR2 is SYDVKM. The CDR3 runs 12 residues. This CDR3 is CASSVADDTQYF. CDR3 coding DNA: TGTGCCAGCAGTGTAGCTGACGATACGCAGTATTTT.

This clone was picked up many times. The chain is built from TRBV7-2 and TRBJ1-1, with D uncertain. The CDR3 spans 14 residues. With 5 bases removed from V and 5 bases from J, the gap between germline ends came to 15 bases. CDR1 and CDR2 from the germline V gene are SGHTA and FQGNSA. CDR3 DNA: TGTGCCAGCAGCCTTCGAATACAGCGGACTGAAGCTTTCTTT. It specifies CASSLRIQRTEAFF. The entire variable domain, with the rest obtained from reference TRBV7-2 and TRBJ1-1, is as follows: GAGVSQSPSNKVTEKGKDVELRCDPISGHTALYWYRQSLGQGLEFLIYFQGNSAPDKSGLPSDRFSAERTGGSVSTLTIQRTQQEDSAVYLCASSLRIQRTEAFFGQGTRLTVV.

In this sample, this clone turned up many times. The CDR3 is CASSGTGTPFHEQYF. CDR3 coding DNA: TGTGCCAGCAGTGGAACAGGTACTCCCTTCCACGAGCAGTACTTC. The V call is TRBV28, the J call TRBJ2-7; tentative D call: TRBD1 (5 bases). This CDR3 is built from 15 residues. V lost 5 bases and J 5 bases, leaving 19 bases between the germline ends. From germline, CDR1 is MDHEN and CDR2 SYDVKM.

At least ten counts were recorded for this clone. The CDR3 sequence is CASSPDRGVGNTIYF. CDR3 nucleotide sequence: TGCGCCAGCAGCCCGGACAGGGGAGTAGGAAACACCATATATTTT. The rearrangement joins TRBV4-3 to TRBJ1-3; 9 bases are shared with TRBD1. The V segment lost 4 bases and the J segment 4 bases; nucleotides outside the gene matches: 5. The V gene's germline CDR1 is LGHNA and CDR2 YSLEER. The CDR3 covers 15 residues.

This clone was recorded at least ten times. The CDR3 protein is CASSLTDYEQYF. Here the CDR3 DNA reads TGCGCCAGCAGCCTGACAGACTACGAGCAGTACTTC. The chain employs TRBV5-1 and TRBJ2-7; tentative D call: TRBD1 (5 bases). Trimming shortened V by 4 bases and J by 3 bases, and 8 bases separated the two germline ends. The CDR3 is made up of 12 amino acids. CDR1 and CDR2 (germline): SGHRS, YFSETQ.

This clone was counted many times. The chain joins TRBV9 to TRBJ2-1; 10 positions match TRBD2. CDR3 size: 16 residues. Per the germline V gene, CDR1 is SGDLS and CDR2 is YYNGEE. Losses at the gene ends were 0 bases for V and 4 bases for J; bases not matched to a gene: 4. The CDR3 region has the DNA TGTGCCAGCAGCGTAGGCTCTAGCGGGGGATACAATGAGCAGTTCTTC. Translating it yields CASSVGSSGGYNEQFF.

This clone was picked up a small number of times. The chain is built from TRBV6-6 and TRBJ2-5; D not resolved. Looked up from germline, CDR1 is MNHNY and CDR2 is SVGAGI (reference sequence). V was shortened by 1 base and J by 2 bases, with 2 bases between the two germline ends. The CDR3 totals 12 residues. As DNA, the CDR3 is TGTGCCAGCAGTTACTTACAAGAGACCCAGTACTTC. It is translated as CASSYLQETQYF.

This clone was counted ten times or more. This sequence joins TRBV5-8 and TRBJ2-5, with D possibly TRBD1 on 6 matching bases. CDR1 is SGHTS, CDR2 YDEGEE, per germline. The CDR3 is 15 residues long. V lost 2 bases and J lost 5, with 16 bases in between. The chain's CDR3 is CASSLFTRGGETQYF. CDR3 sequence (DNA): TGTGCCAGCAGCTTATTCACCAGGGGTGGGGAGACCCAGTACTTC.

At least ten counts were recorded for this clone. This chain uses TRBV28 with TRBJ2-7; maybe TRBD2 (6 bases). Germline V lookup: CDR1 MDHEN, CDR2 SYDVKM. The length of the CDR3 is 14 residues. With 3 bases removed from V and 5 bases from J, the gap between germline ends came to 14 bases. The CDR3 protein is CASSLSGYGHEQYF. The DNA for the CDR3 is TGTGCCAGCAGTTTGAGCGGGTACGGTCACGAGCAGTACTTC.

This clone was observed many times. The chain recombines TRBV6-1 with TRBJ2-7, with 8 bases fitting TRBD1. This CDR3 comprises 13 residues. With 10 bases clipped from V and 5 bases from J, the junction kept 10 bases outside the gene matches. Per germline, CDR1 MNHNS and CDR2 SASEGT. The CDR3 DNA follows: TGTGCCACCGTCCCCTCGGACAGGGACGAGCAGTACTTC. It translates to CATVPSDRDEQYF.

This clone was detected a few times. The chain uses TRBV30 and TRBJ2-7; D may be TRBD1 (5 bases). Germline CDR1 and CDR2: GTSNPN and SVGIG (reference sequence). This CDR3 spans 13 amino acids. V was pared by 2 bases and J by 2 bases, with 10 bases between. The CDR3 region is CAWSLGVTYEQYF. CDR3 coding DNA: TGTGCCTGGAGTCTAGGGGTTACCTACGAGCAGTACTTC.

The sample holds many counts of this clone. This chain links TRBV4-3 with TRBJ2-2, with a tentative D call TRBD1 (5 bases). CDR3 length: 18 residues. V lost 0 bases, J lost 6 bases, and 20 bases lay in between. Germline V gene data show CDR1 as LGHNA and CDR2 as YSLEER. The CDR3 here is CASSQEFATLEGAGELFF. CDR3 nucleotides: TGCGCCAGCAGCCAAGAGTTTGCTACGCTAGAAGGGGCCGGGGAGCTGTTTTTT.

The table lists this clone with many counts. This chain uses TRBV7-9 with TRBJ2-2; D is unresolved. The CDR3 spans 12 residues. The V gene's germline CDR1 is SEHNR and CDR2 FQNEAQ (reference sequence). Trimming shortened V by 5 bases and J by 1 base, and 2 bases separated the two germline ends. The CDR3 spells CASSLNTGELFF. The CDR3 nucleotides read TGTGCCAGCAGCCTGAACACCGGGGAGCTGTTTTTT.

This clone was recorded many times. This chain uses TRBV7-3 with TRBJ2-1, with 13 bases fitting TRBD2. The CDR3 length is 15 residues. CDR1 and CDR2 from the germline V gene are SGHTA and FQGTGA. Trimming removed 5 bases from V and 10 bases from J; junction bases left unmatched: 8. The CDR3: CASSPQGLAGTEQFF. For the CDR3, the DNA is TGTGCCAGCAGCCCCCAGGGACTAGCGGGAACCGAGCAGTTCTTC.